One sample yielded the 27 T cell receptor beta chains listed below, sequenced in a study of response to subunit inactivated influenza vaccine. TCRdb recomputed calls from the RT-PCR reads with MiXCR, one row per CDR3 protein. The data hold 500,000 to 700,000 distinct CDR3 sequences, with 20% to 25% observed a single time. The sample also formed part of further work on T cells expressing NK-cell markers. From that study: The authors generated TCR beta cDNA through 5'RACE template switching with UMIs.

The source was CD4+ T cells sorted from PBMCs, collected 11 to 12 days after vaccination. Every receptor here comes from a man aged 50 or older who received an inactivated influenza vaccine.

This chain links TRBV7-6 with TRBJ2-5; TRBD1 is a possible D gene (6 bases). The CDR3 totals 14 residues. Germline CDR1 SGHVS, CDR2 FNYEAQ. V was pared by 2 bases and J by 5 bases, with 12 bases between. CDR3 sequence (DNA): TGTGCCAGCAGCTTACAGGGGTCTTGGGAGACCCAGTACTTC. Amino acid sequence: CASSLQGSWETQYF.

The rearrangement joins TRBV7-2 to TRBJ1-2; 7 positions agree with TRBD1. The germline V gene encodes CDR1 SGHTA and CDR2 FQGNSA. This CDR3 comprises 17 residues. The V gene end was trimmed by 2 bases and the J gene end by 2 bases; junction bases not matched to a gene: 11. The CDR3 loop is CASSLRDSNLINYGYTF. CDR3 DNA: TGTGCCAGCAGCTTACGGGACAGCAACCTCATAAACTATGGCTACACCTTC.

This clonotype was picked up a small number of times. J is TRBJ1-6 and V is TRBV14; D might be TRBD1 (6 bases). CDR1 and CDR2 from the germline V gene are SGHDN and FVKESK. The V end was cut by 3 bases, the J end by 6 bases, with 9 bases between. The CDR3 totals 14 residues. CDR3 nucleotides: TGTGCCAGCAGCCAGACCAGGGGTAATTCACCCCTCCACTTT. Residues: CASSQTRGNSPLHF.

The chain joins TRBV6-1 to TRBJ1-1; D might be TRBD1 (5 bases). This CDR3 region has 15 residues. The V end lost 5 bases, the J end lost 0 bases, and 13 bases lay between the germline ends. Germline V gene data show CDR1 as MNHNS and CDR2 as SASEGT. CDR3 DNA sequence: TGTGCCAGCAGTCTCGTTAGACAGATGAACACTGAAGCTTTCTTT. It yields the protein CASSLVRQMNTEAFF.

The chain combines TRBV24-1 with TRBJ1-1; D gene ambiguous. V was pared by 3 bases and J by 1 base, with 5 bases between. The V gene's germline CDR1 is KGHDR and CDR2 SFDVKD. CDR3 length equals 13 residues. CDR3 DNA sequence: TGTGCCACCAGTGATGAACAGAACACTGAAGCTTTCTTT. Amino acids: CATSDEQNTEAFF.

This clonotype was counted many times. The chain joins TRBV12-3 or TRBV12-4 to TRBJ2-1; D gene unclear. The V and J ends lost 5 bases and 5 bases respectively, with 4 bases between them. The CDR3 totals 11 residues. The CDR3 protein is CASSQNNEQFF. CDR3 DNA sequence: TGTGCCAGCAGTCAGAACAATGAGCAGTTCTTC.

The chain has TRBV2 and TRBJ2-7; D may be TRBD1 (7 bases). Germline assignment: CDR1 SNHLY and CDR2 FYNNEI. V shed 8 bases and J shed 0 bases, with 17 bases lying between them. CDR3 length equals 15 residues. DNA for the CDR3: TGTGCCAGCGCAGGGGGGAGATCCCACTCCTACGAGCAGTACTTC. Its protein is CASAGGRSHSYEQYF.

The chain links TRBV5-1 to TRBJ2-3; the match to TRBD2 covers 13 bases. In germline, CDR1 is SGHRS, CDR2 YFSETQ. Unmatched junction bases numbered 6, after V lost 0 bases and J lost 2 bases. CDR3 length: 18 residues. CDR3 in amino acids: CASSLGTSGGRTTDTQYF. In nucleotides, the CDR3 is TGCGCCAGCAGCTTGGGGACTAGCGGGGGACGTACCACAGATACGCAGTATTTT. Filled out from reference TRBV5-1 and TRBJ2-3, the complete variable domain reads KAGVTQTPRYLIKTRGQQVTLSCSPISGHRSVSWYQQTPGQGLQFLFEYFSETQRNKGNFPGRFSGRQFSNSRSEMNVSTLELGDSALYLCASSLGTSGGRTTDTQYFGPGTRLTVL.

This clonotype was picked up many times. Here the CDR3 reads CASIPLTRDTQYF. CDR3 DNA sequence: TGTGCCAGCATCCCGCTAACGCGAGATACGCAGTATTTT. The rearrangement joins TRBV28 to TRBJ2-3; D remains unclear. CDR1 is MDHEN, CDR2 SYDVKM, per germline. V was pared by 7 bases and J by 5 bases, with 13 bases between. CDR3 length equals 13 residues.

This rearrangement joins TRBV5-1 to TRBJ2-1, with D possibly TRBD2 on 6 matching bases. Germline CDR1 SGHRS, CDR2 YFSETQ. Deletions cut 6 bases from V and 4 bases from J, with 17 bases between. The CDR3 is 15 residues long. The CDR3 sequence is CASTTGTYSYNEQFF. The CDR3, as DNA: TGCGCCAGCACGACCGGGACTTACTCTTACAATGAGCAGTTCTTC. Drawing the rest from reference TRBV5-1 and TRBJ2-1, the complete variable domain is KAGVTQTPRYLIKTRGQQVTLSCSPISGHRSVSWYQQTPGQGLQFLFEYFSETQRNKGNFPGRFSGRQFSNSRSEMNVSTLELGDSALYLCASTTGTYSYNEQFFGPGTRLTVL.

This clonotype was found a few times. The chain joins TRBV11-2 to TRBJ2-1; 9 bases match TRBD1. Germline assignment: CDR1 SGHAT and CDR2 FQNNGV. The V and J ends lost 3 bases and 2 bases, in that order; junction bases with no gene match: 2. The CDR3 is made up of 15 amino acids. The CDR3 here is CASSFNRGPYNEQFF. CDR3 DNA sequence: TGTGCCAGCAGCTTCAACAGGGGGCCCTACAATGAGCAGTTCTTC.

This clonotype turned up a few times. The chain joins TRBV24-1 to TRBJ2-1; D unclear. The CDR3 is 16 residues long. With 3 bases removed from V and 1 base from J, the gap between germline ends came to 12 bases. Germline CDR1 and CDR2: KGHDR and SFDVKD. This CDR3 is CATSDPKDLSYNEQFF. The CDR3 nucleotides are TGTGCCACCAGTGATCCTAAAGACTTATCCTACAATGAGCAGTTCTTC.

J is TRBJ1-1 and V is TRBV5-1; D not certain. The CDR3 runs 13 residues. Germline V gene lookup returns CDR1 SGHRS and CDR2 YFSETQ. V was pared by 2 bases and J by 1 base, with 6 bases between. CDR3: CASSFMENTEAFF. The CDR3 DNA reads as TGCGCCAGCAGCTTCATGGAGAACACTGAAGCTTTCTTT. Drawing the rest from reference TRBV5-1 and TRBJ1-1, the complete variable domain is KAGVTQTPRYLIKTRGQQVTLSCSPISGHRSVSWYQQTPGQGLQFLFEYFSETQRNKGNFPGRFSGRQFSNSRSEMNVSTLELGDSALYLCASSFMENTEAFFGQGTRLTVV.

This clonotype has a count of ten or more. The gene calls are TRBV9 and TRBJ2-3; D is possibly TRBD2 (7 bases). In germline, CDR1 is SGDLS, CDR2 YYNGEE. This CDR3 is built from 18 residues. Trimming left V 5 bases short and J 0 bases short, with 22 bases between. For the CDR3, the DNA is TGTGCCAGCAGTCGCGGGAGTAGGGGGGGATCTAGCACAGATACGCAGTATTTT. It is translated as CASSRGSRGGSSTDTQYF.

V and J are TRBV3-1 and TRBJ2-6, with TRBD1 matching 7 bases. The CDR3 is 17 amino acids. With 1 base clipped from V and 1 base from J, the junction kept 4 bases outside the gene matches. Germline V gene lookup returns CDR1 LGHDT and CDR2 YNNKEL (reference sequence). CDR3 nucleotide sequence: TGTGCCAGCAGCCAAGTTAGACAGGGTTCTGGGGCCAACGTCCTGACTTTC. Its protein product is CASSQVRQGSGANVLTF. Full variable domain (remainder filled in from reference TRBV3-1 and TRBJ2-6): DTAVSQTPKYLVTQMGNDKSIKCEQNLGHDTMYWYKQDSKKFLKIMFSYNNKELIINETVPNRFSPKSPDKAHLNLHINSLELGDSAVYFCASSQVRQGSGANVLTFGAGSRLTVL.

The chain recombines TRBV3-1 with TRBJ1-1; D gene uncertain. Germline V lookup: CDR1 LGHDT, CDR2 YNNKEL (reference sequence). The CDR3 is made up of 14 amino acids. V lost 1 base to trimming and J lost 0 bases, with 6 bases between them. For the CDR3, the DNA is TGTGCCAGCAGCCAAGGGGTGGTGAACACTGAAGCTTTCTTT. Translated, it gives CASSQGVVNTEAFF.

The V and J genes are TRBV5-1 and TRBJ2-3; D perhaps matches TRBD2 (6 bases). The V gene lost 4 bases and the J gene lost 5 bases, with 11 bases spanning the gap. CDR3 length: 13 amino acids. CDR1 and CDR2 (germline): SGHRS, YFSETQ. The CDR3 DNA is TGCGCCAGCAGCCCCTTCGGGGGAGATACGCAGTATTTT. Its translation is CASSPFGGDTQYF.

This sequence joins TRBV5-4 and TRBJ2-3, with D perhaps assigned TRBD1 or TRBD2 (5 bases each). Germline CDR1 and CDR2: SGHNT and YYREEE (reference sequence). The CDR3 runs 15 residues. V gave up 3 bases and J gave up 3 bases, with 14 bases separating them. CDR3 amino acids: CASSSPGRRTDTQYF. The CDR3 DNA follows: TGTGCCAGCAGCTCCCCGGGACGTAGGACAGATACGCAGTATTTT.

This clonotype was counted only a few times. The chain recombines TRBV3-1 with TRBJ2-3; tentatively, D is TRBD2 (5 bases). This CDR3 region has 15 residues. CDR1 LGHDT and CDR2 YNNKEL come from the germline V gene (reference sequence). V was trimmed by 5 bases and J by 0 bases, leaving 12 bases between them. The CDR3: CASSTRGSSTDTQYF. CDR3 in DNA: TGTGCCAGCAGCACACGGGGTTCTAGCACAGATACGCAGTATTTT.

This clonotype appeared a few times. The chain links TRBV4-2 to TRBJ2-1; no clear D gene. Trimming removed 4 bases at V and 8 bases at J, with 15 bases between. From germline, CDR1 is LGHNA and CDR2 YNFKEQ. The CDR3 is 14 amino acids. CDR3 sequence reads: CASSPGHVDDEQFF. The CDR3, as DNA: TGTGCCAGCAGCCCCGGCCACGTGGACGATGAGCAGTTCTTC.

This clonotype was found a few times. The CDR3 spells CASSYTGVPSYEQYF. Here the CDR3 DNA reads TGTGCCAGCAGTTATACAGGAGTTCCTTCCTACGAGCAGTACTTC. This chain uses TRBV6-2 or TRBV6-3 with TRBJ2-7, with D possibly being TRBD1 (5 bases). There are 15 residues in the CDR3. Trimming pared 3 bases from V and 1 base from J, leaving 13 bases between. The germline V gene encodes CDR1 MNHEY and CDR2 SVGEGT.

This clonotype was seen only a few times. The chain is built from TRBV7-2 and TRBJ2-5, with D hard to call. The CDR3 runs to 13 residues. V lost 1 base to trimming and J lost 5 bases, with 8 bases between them. The germline V gene encodes CDR1 SGHTA and CDR2 FQGNSA. The CDR3 loop is CASSLGFSETQYF. The CDR3 region has the DNA TGTGCCAGCAGCTTAGGCTTTAGTGAGACCCAGTACTTC. The variable domain in full, with the rest retrieved from reference TRBV7-2 and TRBJ2-5, is GAGVSQSPSNKVTEKGKDVELRCDPISGHTALYWYRQSLGQGLEFLIYFQGNSAPDKSGLPSDRFSAERTGGSVSTLTIQRTQQEDSAVYLCASSLGFSETQYFGPGTRLLVL.

The chain joins TRBV6-5 to TRBJ1-2, with D maybe TRBD1 (6 bases). The V end was cut by 2 bases, the J end by 2 bases, with 9 bases between. Germline lookup yields CDR1 MNHEY and CDR2 SVGAGI. This CDR3 contains 14 residues. Here the CDR3 DNA reads TGTGCCAGCAGTTACGGGACACCGAACTATGGCTACACCTTC. This translates into CASSYGTPNYGYTF.

V is TRBV9 and J is TRBJ2-7, with 10 bases lining up with TRBD2. The CDR3 is made up of 16 amino acids. The V and J ends lost 4 bases and 6 bases, in that order; junction bases with no gene match: 13. Per germline, CDR1 SGDLS and CDR2 YYNGEE. Here the CDR3 DNA reads TGTGCCAGCAGCTACATCTCAGCGGGAGGGTTAAGCGAGCAGTACTTC. Translation: CASSYISAGGLSEQYF. Full variable domain (remainder filled in from reference TRBV9 and TRBJ2-7): DSGVTQTPKHLITATGQRVTLRCSPRSGDLSVYWYQQSLDQGLQFLIQYYNGEERAKGNILERFSAQQFPDLHSELNLSSLELGDSALYFCASSYISAGGLSEQYFGPGTRLTVT.

The chain has TRBV4-3 and TRBJ2-6; D ambiguous. CDR1 and CDR2 (germline): LGHNA, YSLEER. The CDR3 has 17 residues. The V end was cut by 0 bases, the J end by 0 bases, with 9 bases between. The CDR3 DNA follows: TGCGCCAGCAGCCAAGAGATGGGGAACTCTGGGGCCAACGTCCTGACTTTC. It yields the protein CASSQEMGNSGANVLTF.

The chain has TRBV6-4 and TRBJ2-3; perhaps TRBD1 as D (6 bases). The V gene's germline CDR1 is MRHNA and CDR2 SNTAGT. Between the trimmed V and J ends, which lost 4 bases and 0 bases, there was a span of 11 bases. This CDR3 has 15 amino acids. CDR3 coding DNA: TGTGCCAGCAGTGTTACAGGGCAAAGCACAGATACGCAGTATTTT. This gives the protein CASSVTGQSTDTQYF.

The chain has TRBV6-5 and TRBJ2-1; 8 positions match TRBD2. Germline V gives CDR1 MNHEY, CDR2 SVGAGI. V lost 4 bases and J lost 3; bases outside the gene matches: 5. CDR3 length equals 15 residues. CDR3 amino acids: CASSFQSGGYNEQFF. In DNA, the CDR3 is TGTGCCAGCAGTTTCCAAAGCGGGGGCTACAATGAGCAGTTCTTC.